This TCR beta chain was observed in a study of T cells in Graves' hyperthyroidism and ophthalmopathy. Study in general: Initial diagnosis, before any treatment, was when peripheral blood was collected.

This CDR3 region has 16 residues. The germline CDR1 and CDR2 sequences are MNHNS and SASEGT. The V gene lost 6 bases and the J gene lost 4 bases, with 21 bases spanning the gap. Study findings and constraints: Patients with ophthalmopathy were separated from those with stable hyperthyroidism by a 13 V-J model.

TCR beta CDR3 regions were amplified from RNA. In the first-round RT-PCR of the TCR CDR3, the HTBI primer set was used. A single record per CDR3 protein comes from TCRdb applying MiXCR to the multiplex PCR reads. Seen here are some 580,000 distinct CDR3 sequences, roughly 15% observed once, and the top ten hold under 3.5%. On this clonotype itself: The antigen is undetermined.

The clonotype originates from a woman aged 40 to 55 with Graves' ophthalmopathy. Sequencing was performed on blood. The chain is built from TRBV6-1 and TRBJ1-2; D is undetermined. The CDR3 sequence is CASSTRGVHLTYGYTF. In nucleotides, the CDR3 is TGTGCCAGCAGCACTCGTGGGGTCCACCTTACCTATGGCTACACCTTC.